This TCR beta chain was profiled in a study of blood T cells in healthy people across ages. In terms of origin and age, donors were healthy Caucasian individuals from Russia aged about 6 to 90. The draw of peripheral blood yielded approximately 10 milliliters from each donor. Per-sample PBMC isolation yielded at least 6.5 million cells. The CDR3 length is 13 residues. V was cut by 9 bases and J by 5 bases, with 15 bases left in between. Looked up from germline, CDR1 is KGHDR and CDR2 is SFDVKD. The table lists this clonotype with a few counts. The antigen is not known. Study results and limitations: There was a strong correlation between TCR beta diversity and naive T cell percentage.

A sample-barcoded 5' primer and a J-beta primer mix were used in a second PCR of about 7 to 12 cycles. TCRdb itself ran the 5' RACE reads through MiXCR, one entry per CDR3 protein. The data show 1.5 million to 2 million distinct CDR3 sequences, approximately 32% seen once. The chain employs TRBV24-1 and TRBJ2-5; D is uncertain. This clonotype originated in a woman in her twenties or thirties in good health. The sequencing sample was made of blood. CDR3 sequence: CATGDSGRETQYF. The CDR3 DNA sequence: TGTGCCACCGGAGATAGTGGAAGGGAGACCCAGTACTTC.